The clone carrying this T cell receptor (beta chain) has just one count. This sample was taken from a study of blood T cell repertoires in COVID-19. Across the whole study: Acute and convalescent COVID-19 samples came from the United States, Italy and Spain. T cells, B-cell-depleted T cells, or PBMCs provided the cDNA or gDNA that served as material.

Original processing methods: Reference gene primer amplification yielded estimated nucleated cell counts. Sequencing was performed with immunoSEQ multiplex PCR; in TCRdb, only in-frame clones are kept and a portion is missing. V, J and clone size were drawn from that table, and D and trimming were deduced from the DNA. Of around 260,000 clones in the sample, around four fifths were seen once. From germline, CDR1 is SGHRS and CDR2 YFSETQ. Trimming cost V 1 base and J 4 bases, with 11 bases left between them. CDR3 length: 15 amino acids. This TCR was recovered from a woman between 50 and 59 years old who had recovered from COVID-19. The sequenced sample was peripheral blood. The chain is built from TRBV5-1 and TRBJ2-2, with D perhaps TRBD2 (7 bases). For the CDR3, the DNA is TGCGCCAGCAGCTTGTACGGGGGGCTCACCGGGGAGCTGTTTTTT. Its protein product is CASSLYGGLTGELFF.